This T cell receptor beta chain was observed in a study of T cells in Graves' hyperthyroidism and ophthalmopathy. Study-level information: Specimen type is peripheral blood, collected at initial diagnosis prior to any treatment.

The CDR3 consists of 13 residues. Per germline, CDR1 SGHVS and CDR2 FNYEAQ. V lost 1 base to trimming and J lost 12 bases, with 13 bases between them. Findings of the study overall: Stable hyperthyroidism and ophthalmopathy were separated using 13 V-J signatures.

Ophthalmopathy cases scored 3 or more on the Clinical Activity Score and 4 or more on NOSPECS grade, with duration below 3 months. This clonotype was seen a handful of times. Its antigen is unidentified. RNA transcripts yielded amplified TCR beta CDR3 regions. During a first-round RT-PCR of the TCR CDR3, the HTBI primer set was used. One entry per CDR3 protein, called by TCRdb with MiXCR from the multiplex PCR reads. The sample includes approximately 690,000 distinct CDR3 sequences, more than 14% seen only once; the top ten take approximately 12%. Sequencing used blood. This clonotype was sampled from a woman aged 45-65 years with Graves' ophthalmopathy. The V and J genes are TRBV7-6 and TRBJ2-4, with D unclear. In DNA, the CDR3 is TGTGCCAGCAGCTTAGAGAGATGGGCTCCTCAGTACTTC. It is translated as CASSLERWAPQYF.